One and the same sample provided the 17 T cell receptor beta chains below, sequenced in a study of T cell responses to AZD1222 COVID-19 vaccine. TCRdb's table, derived via immunoSEQ multiplex PCR, lists solely in-frame clones and lacks some. Among 90,000 to 120,000 clones listed, approximately 88% were seen once. Sequences were derived from peripheral blood, sampled on day 0 of AZD1222 vaccination. The receptors originated from an adult in good health.

This sequence joins TRBV11-2 and TRBJ1-3; D remains unclear. The CDR3 has 15 amino acids. CDR1 and CDR2 (germline): SGHAT, FQNNGV. Trimming stripped 7 bases from V and 3 bases from J, with 16 bases between. The chain's CDR3 is CASNPPGLGGNTIYF. For the CDR3, the DNA is TGTGCCAGCAACCCCCCGGGCCTCGGTGGAAACACCATATATTTT.

This clone appeared a few times. The V call is TRBV7-2, the J call TRBJ1-6; D is undetermined. In germline, CDR1 is SGHTA, CDR2 FQGNSA. The CDR3 length is 20 residues. V lost 0 bases and J lost 0, with 18 bases in between. The CDR3 reads CASSLAVVQRVSSYNSPLHF. In DNA form, the CDR3 reads TGTGCCAGCAGCTTAGCTGTCGTACAGAGGGTGAGCTCCTATAATTCACCCCTCCACTTT.

The table lists this clone with a count of one. This rearrangement joins TRBV5-1 to TRBJ2-3, with 9 bases matching TRBD2. Per germline, CDR1 SGHRS and CDR2 YFSETQ. The CDR3 runs 16 residues. The ends lost 0 bases at V and 1 base at J; junction bases unmatched: 3. This chain's CDR3 is CASSLGVAGGTDTQYF. CDR3 in DNA: TGCGCCAGCAGCTTGGGGGTAGCGGGAGGCACAGATACGCAGTATTTT.

This sequence joins TRBV6-1 and TRBJ2-3, with 9 nucleotides matching TRBD2. Germline loops: CDR1 MNHNS, CDR2 SASEGT. The length of the CDR3 is 15 residues. Losses at the gene ends were 0 bases for V and 6 bases for J; bases not matched to a gene: 4. The CDR3 loop is CASSEAIAGVDTQYF. In DNA form, the CDR3 reads TGTGCCAGCAGTGAAGCCATAGCGGGAGTGGATACGCAGTATTTT.

This sequence joins TRBV19 and TRBJ2-7; D tentatively reads TRBD1 or TRBD2 (5 bases each). Germline-derived CDR1 and CDR2 are LNHDA and SQIVND (reference sequence). The CDR3 sequence is 15 residues long. Trimming left V 4 bases short and J 2 bases short, with 15 bases between. Here the CDR3 reads CASSTPGGRTYEQYF. The CDR3 region has the DNA TGTGCCAGTAGTACTCCTGGGGGACGGACCTACGAGCAGTACTTC.

The chain joins TRBV27 to TRBJ2-2; D is perhaps TRBD2 (5 bases). V dropped 2 bases and J dropped 6 bases, with 13 bases sitting between them. The germline CDR1 and CDR2 sequences are MNHEY and SMNVEV (reference sequence). The CDR3 is 15 amino acids. The CDR3: CASSLTSRYPGELFF. The CDR3 DNA is TGTGCCAGCAGTTTAACTAGTCGGTATCCCGGGGAGCTGTTTTTT.

CDR3 bases: TGTGCCAGCAGCTTCGGACAGGGGGCATATGACACTGAAGCTTTCTTT. This encodes CASSFGQGAYDTEAFF. The rearrangement uses TRBV11-3 and TRBJ1-1; 11 bases align to TRBD1. This CDR3 is 16 amino acids long. V shed 3 bases, J shed 3 bases, and the junction held 6 bases outside the gene matches. CDR1 and CDR2 from the germline V gene are SGHNT and YENEEA.

The gene calls are TRBV27 and TRBJ2-1; D is perhaps TRBD2 (5 bases). Germline V gene data show CDR1 as MNHEY and CDR2 as SMNVEV (reference sequence). This CDR3 is 17 amino acids long. The ends were cut back, 4 bases at V and 0 bases at J, with 16 bases in the middle. CDR3 nucleotide sequence: TGTGCCAGCAGTTCCCCTTACCGGGATAGCTCCTACAATGAGCAGTTCTTC. Translated: CASSSPYRDSSYNEQFF.

Details on this clone: The sample holds other DNA sequences that translate to the same CDR3. The V and J genes are TRBV28 and TRBJ2-2; no clear D. The V end lost 1 base, the J end lost 4 bases, and 1 base lay between the germline ends. The CDR3 covers 12 residues. From germline, CDR1 is MDHEN and CDR2 SYDVKM. CDR3 in amino acids: CASSLSTGELFF. The CDR3 nucleotides are TGTGCCAGCAGTTTATCCACCGGGGAGCTGTTTTTT.

This sequence joins TRBV10-3 and TRBJ2-7; TRBD1 might be the D (5 bases). The CDR3 loop spans 13 amino acids. CDR1 is ENHRY and CDR2 is SYGVKD in the germline V gene. Trimming took off 6 bases at V and 4 bases at J, with 13 bases between the two ends. The CDR3 here is CAISQTDSYEQYF. The CDR3 DNA follows: TGTGCCATCAGCCAGACAGATTCTTACGAGCAGTACTTC.

The chain joins TRBV19 to TRBJ1-3; tentatively, D is TRBD1 (5 bases). The CDR3 is made up of 15 amino acids. The V end was cut by 9 bases, the J end by 3 bases, with 18 bases between. CDR1 is LNHDA, CDR2 SQIVND, per germline (reference sequence). The CDR3 region is CASTSGGTHGNTIYF. The DNA of the CDR3 is TGTGCCAGCACATCGGGGGGTACACATGGAAACACCATATATTTT.

The chain recombines TRBV7-6 with TRBJ2-5; 10 bases are shared with TRBD2. The CDR3 consists of 16 residues. Germline assignment: CDR1 SGHVS and CDR2 FNYEAQ. V was pared by 1 base and J by 5 bases, with 7 bases of the junction left unmatched. The DNA of the CDR3 is TGTGCCAGCAGCTTAGTCGCGGCTAGCGGGAGCGAGACCCAGTACTTC. Protein sequence: CASSLVAASGSETQYF.

This clone was seen just once. V gene TRBV11-3 combines with J gene TRBJ2-7; tentative D call: TRBD2 (5 bases). CDR1 is SGHNT, CDR2 YENEEA, per germline. V gave up 7 bases and J gave up 4 bases, with 14 bases separating them. This CDR3 comprises 13 residues. The CDR3 DNA reads TGTGCCAGCAATCGGGATGGGTATTACGAGCAGTACTTC. It yields the protein CASNRDGYYEQYF.

V gene TRBV6-4 combines with J gene TRBJ1-6; D may be TRBD1 (5 bases). Per germline, CDR1 MRHNA and CDR2 SNTAGT. V lost 0 bases to trimming and J lost 9 bases, with 12 bases between them. The CDR3 covers 15 residues. CDR3 DNA sequence: TGTGCCAGCAGTGACTCGTGGCAGGGAGGTTCACCCCTCCACTTT. It is translated as CASSDSWQGGSPLHF.

The rearrangement links TRBV14 to TRBJ2-2; TRBD2 matches at 9 bases. The V gene end was trimmed by 3 bases and the J gene end by 7 bases; junction bases not matched to a gene: 6. The CDR3 is 15 amino acids. Germline V CDR1 and CDR2: SGHDN, FVKESK. This CDR3 reads CASSQRREGLGELFF. The CDR3 DNA follows: TGTGCCAGCAGCCAGAGGCGGGAGGGCCTCGGGGAGCTGTTTTTT.

This clone showed up many times. The chain has TRBV24-1 and TRBJ1-2, with TRBD1 matching over 8 bases. Germline CDR1 KGHDR, CDR2 SFDVKD. CDR3 length: 16 residues. The ends lost 2 bases at V and 4 bases at J; junction bases unmatched: 8. Here the CDR3 reads CATSDSRDRWTYGYTF. For the CDR3, the DNA is TGTGCCACCAGTGATTCGCGGGACAGGTGGACCTATGGCTACACCTTC.

This chain joins TRBV18 and TRBJ2-4, with 8 positions matching TRBD2. The CDR3 runs 14 residues. The V and J ends lost 1 base and 5 bases, in that order; junction bases with no gene match: 1. CDR1 and CDR2 from the germline V gene are KGHSH and LQKENI. In DNA, the CDR3 is TGTGCCAGCTCACCACAACTAGCGGAAAACATTCAGTACTTC. Its protein product is CASSPQLAENIQYF.